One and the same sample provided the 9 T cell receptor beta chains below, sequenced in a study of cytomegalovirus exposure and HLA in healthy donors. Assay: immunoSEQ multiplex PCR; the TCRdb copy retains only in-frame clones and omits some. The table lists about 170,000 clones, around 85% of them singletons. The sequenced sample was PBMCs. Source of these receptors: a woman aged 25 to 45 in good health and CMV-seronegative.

The CDR3 coding sequence is TGCGCCAGCAGCTTGGACTATTCTGGCGGGGAGCTGTTTTTT. This codes for CASSLDYSGGELFF. The chain recombines TRBV5-1 with TRBJ2-2; D is undetermined. The CDR3 totals 14 residues. V was cut by 0 bases and J by 7 bases, with 10 bases left in between. Germline V gene lookup returns CDR1 SGHRS and CDR2 YFSETQ.

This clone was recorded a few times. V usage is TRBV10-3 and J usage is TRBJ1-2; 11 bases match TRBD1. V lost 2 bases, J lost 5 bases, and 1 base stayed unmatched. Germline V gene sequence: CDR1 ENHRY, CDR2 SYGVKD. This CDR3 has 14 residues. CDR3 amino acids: CAISEGTGGYGYTF. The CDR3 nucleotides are TGTGCCATCAGTGAGGGGACAGGGGGGTATGGCTACACCTTC.

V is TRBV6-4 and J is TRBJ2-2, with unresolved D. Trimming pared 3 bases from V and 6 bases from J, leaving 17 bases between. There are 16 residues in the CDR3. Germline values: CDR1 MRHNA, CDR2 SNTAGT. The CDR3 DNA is TGTGCCAGCAGTGAGAGCCCCGGGTTGTATTCCGGGGAGCTGTTTTTT. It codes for CASSESPGLYSGELFF.

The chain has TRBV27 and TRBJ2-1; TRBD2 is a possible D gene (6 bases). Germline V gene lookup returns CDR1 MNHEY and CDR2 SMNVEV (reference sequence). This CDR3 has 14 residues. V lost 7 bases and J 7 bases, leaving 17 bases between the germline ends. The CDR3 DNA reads TGTGCCAGCAATCCACGGGGGACTCGAAATGAGCAGTTCTTC. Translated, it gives CASNPRGTRNEQFF.

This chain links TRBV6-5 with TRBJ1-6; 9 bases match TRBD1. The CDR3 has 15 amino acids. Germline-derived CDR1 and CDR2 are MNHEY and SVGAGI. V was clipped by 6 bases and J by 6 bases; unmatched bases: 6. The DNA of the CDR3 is TGTGCCAGCAGAAGCCGGGACAGGGTTAATTCACCCCTCCACTTT. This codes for CASRSRDRVNSPLHF.

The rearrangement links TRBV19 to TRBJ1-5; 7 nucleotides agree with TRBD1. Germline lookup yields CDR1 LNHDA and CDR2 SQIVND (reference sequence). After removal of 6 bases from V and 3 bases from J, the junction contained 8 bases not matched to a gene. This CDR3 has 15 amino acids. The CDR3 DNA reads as TGTGCCAGTAGGCCCGGGACAGTCAACAATCAGCCCCAGCATTTT. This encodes CASRPGTVNNQPQHF.

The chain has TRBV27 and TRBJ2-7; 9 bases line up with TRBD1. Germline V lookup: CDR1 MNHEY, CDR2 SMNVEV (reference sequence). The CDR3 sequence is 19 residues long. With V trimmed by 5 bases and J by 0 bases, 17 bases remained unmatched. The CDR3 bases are TGTGCCAGCAGTCCCCAAGTCCCGGGACAGGGAAAAAGCTCCTACGAGCAGTACTTC. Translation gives CASSPQVPGQGKSSYEQYF.

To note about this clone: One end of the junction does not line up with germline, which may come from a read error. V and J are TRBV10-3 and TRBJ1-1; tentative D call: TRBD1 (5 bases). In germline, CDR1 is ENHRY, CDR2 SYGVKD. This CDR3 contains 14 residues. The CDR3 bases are TGTGCCATCAGTGAGCCACGGGGGAACTCTGAAGCTTTCTTT. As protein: CAISEPRGNSEAFF.

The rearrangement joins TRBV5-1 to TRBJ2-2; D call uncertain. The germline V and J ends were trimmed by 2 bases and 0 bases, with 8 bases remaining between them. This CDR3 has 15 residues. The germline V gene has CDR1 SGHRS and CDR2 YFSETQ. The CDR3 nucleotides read TGCGCCAGCAGCTTTGGGCGATCGAACACCGGGGAGCTGTTTTTT. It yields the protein CASSFGRSNTGELFF.